One and the same sample provided the 4 T cell receptor beta chains below, sequenced in a study of blood T cell repertoires in COVID-19. Profiling relied on immunoSEQ multiplex PCR, and the TCRdb table lists in-frame clones only, not all of them. The profile shows 190,000 or so clones, approximately 80% of them singletons. Sequenced input: PBMCs or T cells enriched from blood (not recorded which). The receptors were gathered from a man between 40 and 49 years old who had recovered from COVID-19.

The chain joins TRBV7-9 to TRBJ2-7; D unclear. CDR1 and CDR2 from the germline V gene are SEHNR and FQNEAQ (reference sequence). V was trimmed by 6 bases and J by 4 bases, leaving 19 bases between them. CDR3 length equals 15 residues. For the CDR3, the DNA is TGTGCCAGCAGTTCAACGAACCCCACTCCATACGAGCAGTACTTC. Its protein product is CASSSTNPTPYEQYF.

V is TRBV5-5 and J is TRBJ1-2; 7 nucleotides line up with TRBD1. Germline loops: CDR1 SGHKS, CDR2 YYEKEE (reference sequence). The junction had 8 bases not matched to a gene; V was cut back by 0 bases and J by 6 bases. There are 15 residues in the CDR3. The CDR3 DNA follows: TGTGCCAGCAGCTTGGCCTCCCGACAGGGCAATGGCTACACCTTC. Amino acids: CASSLASRQGNGYTF.

V and J are TRBV10-3 and TRBJ1-5, with D possibly being TRBD1 (6 bases). Trimming shortened V by 0 bases and J by 2 bases, and 11 bases separated the two germline ends. Germline CDR1 and CDR2: ENHRY and SYGVKD. The CDR3 is 16 amino acids. The CDR3 sequence is CAISESRAGGNQPQHF. CDR3 nucleotides: TGTGCCATCAGTGAGTCGAGGGCAGGGGGCAATCAGCCCCAGCATTTT.

This clone has just one count. The V and J genes are TRBV12-3 or TRBV12-4 and TRBJ1-2; no clear D. The CDR3 is 13 residues long. Trimming took 3 bases from V and 0 from J, leaving 5 bases between them. The CDR3 here is CASSFLTNYGYTF. The CDR3 DNA reads as TGTGCCAGCAGTTTTCTAACTAACTATGGCTACACCTTC.